Listed below are T cell receptor beta chains from one sample, sequenced in a study of cytotoxic CD8 clonotypes in ibrutinib-treated CLL. The table came from immunoSEQ multiplex PCR; TCRdb's copy has only in-frame clones and leaves some out. Here the sample spans approximately 130,000 clones, less than 90% being singletons. Material: PBMCs, obtained after 24 months of ibrutinib treatment. All receptors derive from a human donor with chronic lymphocytic leukemia. CDR3s include the opening cysteine and the closing phenylalanine or tryptophan. The D gene is left open where the match is weak. Where a row states a size, it is once, few, many or the class of an expanded clone; other rows omit it.

V gene	D gene	clone size	J gene	CDR3 protein	CDR3 DNA
TRBV19	-	-	TRBJ1-1	CASSTYRDNQNTEAFF	TGTGCCAGTAGTACATACCGGGACAACCAGAACACTGAAGCTTTCTTT
TRBV5-5	-	-	TRBJ2-1	CASSLVPGDPNEQFF	TGTGCCAGCAGCTTGGTTCCCGGGGATCCCAATGAGCAGTTCTTC
TRBV2	-	few	TRBJ1-5	CASMGGAKPQHF	TGTGCCAGCATGGGGGGGGCTAAGCCCCAGCATTTT
TRBV4-3	TRBD1	-	TRBJ2-2	CASSQNPPDRGYTGELFF	TGCGCCAGCAGCCAGAATCCGCCGGACAGGGGGTACACCGGGGAGCTGTTTTTT
TRBV7-2	TRBD1	-	TRBJ1-2	CASSLDRNRGRGYTF	TGTGCCAGCAGCTTGGACCGTAACAGGGGGCGCGGCTACACCTTC
TRBV30	-	few	TRBJ1-5	CAWSVRSSNQPQHF	TGTGCCTGGAGTGTACGTAGTAGCAATCAGCCCCAGCATTTT
TRBV11-2	-	-	TRBJ2-7	CASSSAISRFGGIYEQYF	TGTGCCAGCAGCTCAGCGATATCGCGCTTTGGAGGGATCTACGAGCAGTACTTC
TRBV9	-	-	TRBJ2-7	CASSVRRDTRISSYEQYF	TGTGCCAGCAGCGTTCGCAGGGACACTCGTATTAGCTCCTACGAGCAGTACTTC
TRBV2	-	-	TRBJ1-5	CASSETRGGVNQPQHF	TGTGCCAGCAGTGAAACCAGGGGAGGGGTCAATCAGCCCCAGCATTTT
TRBV2	TRBD2	-	TRBJ2-2	CASSERLAGWGNGNTGELFF	TGTGCCAGCAGTGAACGACTAGCGGGTTGGGGAAACGGGAACACCGGGGAGCTGTTTTTT
TRBV5-1	-	-	TRBJ2-7	CASSSTGHPYEQYF	TGCGCCAGCAGCTCAACAGGGCACCCCTACGAGCAGTACTTC